This T cell receptor beta chain was obtained from a study of blood T cell repertoires in COVID-19. There are 12 residues in the CDR3. V lost 5 bases to trimming and J lost 7 bases, with 11 bases between them. Using immunoSEQ multiplex PCR, the repertoire was profiled, and TCRdb retains in-frame clones only, with some absent. The top ten clones hold around 3.3% of a sample with 150,000 to 200,000 clones, 80% to 90% of them seen once. Sequencing was done on a sample of peripheral blood. This sequence joins TRBV12-3 or TRBV12-4 and TRBJ1-2, with D perhaps matching TRBD1 (6 bases). This receptor was identified in a man aged 60 to 75 with acute or convalescent COVID-19. The CDR3 DNA reads as TGTGCCAGCAGTACCGGGACATCTGGCTACACCTTC. It translates to CASSTGTSGYTF.